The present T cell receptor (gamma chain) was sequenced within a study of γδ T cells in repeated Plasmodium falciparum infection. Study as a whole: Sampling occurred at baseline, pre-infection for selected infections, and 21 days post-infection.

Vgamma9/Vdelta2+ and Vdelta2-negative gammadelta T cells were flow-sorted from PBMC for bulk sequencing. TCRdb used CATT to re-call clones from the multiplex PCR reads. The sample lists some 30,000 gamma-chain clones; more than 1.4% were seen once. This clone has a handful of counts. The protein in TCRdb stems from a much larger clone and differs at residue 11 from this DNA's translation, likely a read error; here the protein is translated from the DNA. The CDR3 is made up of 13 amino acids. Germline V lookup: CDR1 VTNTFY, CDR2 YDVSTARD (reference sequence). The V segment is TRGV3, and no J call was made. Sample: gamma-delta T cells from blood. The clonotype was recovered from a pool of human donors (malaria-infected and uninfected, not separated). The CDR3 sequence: CATWDSGDWIETF. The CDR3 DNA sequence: TGTGCCACCTGGGACTCGGGTGATTGGATCGAGACGTTT.